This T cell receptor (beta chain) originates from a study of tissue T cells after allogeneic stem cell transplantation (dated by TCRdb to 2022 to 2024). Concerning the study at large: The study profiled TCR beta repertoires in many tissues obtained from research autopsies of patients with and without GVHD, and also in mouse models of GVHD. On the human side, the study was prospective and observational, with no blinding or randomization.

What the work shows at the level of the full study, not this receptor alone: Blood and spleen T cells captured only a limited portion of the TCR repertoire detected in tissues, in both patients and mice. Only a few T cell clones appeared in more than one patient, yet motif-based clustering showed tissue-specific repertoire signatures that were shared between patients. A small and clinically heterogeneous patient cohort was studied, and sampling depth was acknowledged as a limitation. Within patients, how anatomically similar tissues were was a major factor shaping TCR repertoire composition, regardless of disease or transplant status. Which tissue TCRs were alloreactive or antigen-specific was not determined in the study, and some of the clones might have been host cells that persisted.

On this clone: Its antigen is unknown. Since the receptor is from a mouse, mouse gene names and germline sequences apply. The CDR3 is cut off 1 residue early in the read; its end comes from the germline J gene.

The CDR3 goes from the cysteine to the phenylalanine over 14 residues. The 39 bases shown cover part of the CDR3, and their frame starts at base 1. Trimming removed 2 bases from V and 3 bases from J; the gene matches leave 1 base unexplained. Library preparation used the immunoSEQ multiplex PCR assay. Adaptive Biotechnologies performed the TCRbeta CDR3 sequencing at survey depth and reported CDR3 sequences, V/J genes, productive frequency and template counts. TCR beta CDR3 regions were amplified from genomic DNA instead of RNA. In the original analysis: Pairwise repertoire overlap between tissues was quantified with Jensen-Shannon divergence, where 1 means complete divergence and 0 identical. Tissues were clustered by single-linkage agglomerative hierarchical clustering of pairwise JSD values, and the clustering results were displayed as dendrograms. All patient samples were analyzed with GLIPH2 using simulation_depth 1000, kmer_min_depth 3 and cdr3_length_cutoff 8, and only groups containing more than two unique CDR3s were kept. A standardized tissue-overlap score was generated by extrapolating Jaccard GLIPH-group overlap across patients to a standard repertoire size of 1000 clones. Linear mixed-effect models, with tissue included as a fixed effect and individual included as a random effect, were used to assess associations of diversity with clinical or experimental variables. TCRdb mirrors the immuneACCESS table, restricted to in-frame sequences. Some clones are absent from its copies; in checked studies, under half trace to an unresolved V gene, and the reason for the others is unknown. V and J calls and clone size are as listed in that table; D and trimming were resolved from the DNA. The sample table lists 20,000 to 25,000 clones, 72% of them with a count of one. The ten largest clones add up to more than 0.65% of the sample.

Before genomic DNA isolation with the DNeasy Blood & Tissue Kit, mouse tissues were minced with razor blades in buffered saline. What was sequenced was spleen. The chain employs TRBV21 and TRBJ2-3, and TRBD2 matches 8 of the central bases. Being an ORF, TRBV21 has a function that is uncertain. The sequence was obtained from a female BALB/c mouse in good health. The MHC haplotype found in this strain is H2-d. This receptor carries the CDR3 CASSQAGGAETLYF. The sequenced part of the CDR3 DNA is TGTGCTAGCAGTCAAGCTGGGGGGGCAGAAACGCTGTAT.